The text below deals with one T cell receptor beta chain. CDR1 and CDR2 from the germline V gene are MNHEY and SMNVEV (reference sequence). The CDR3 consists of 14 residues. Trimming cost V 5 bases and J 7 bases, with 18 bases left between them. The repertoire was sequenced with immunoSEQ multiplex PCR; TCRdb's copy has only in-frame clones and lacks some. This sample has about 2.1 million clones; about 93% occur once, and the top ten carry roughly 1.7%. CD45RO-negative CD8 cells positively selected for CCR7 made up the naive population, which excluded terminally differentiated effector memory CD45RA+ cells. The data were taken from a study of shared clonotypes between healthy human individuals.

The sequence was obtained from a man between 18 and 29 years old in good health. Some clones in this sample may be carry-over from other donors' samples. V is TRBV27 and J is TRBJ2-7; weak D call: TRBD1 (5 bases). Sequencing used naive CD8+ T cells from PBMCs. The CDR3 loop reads CASSPIQVPVEQYF. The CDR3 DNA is TGTGCCAGCAGTCCAATACAGGTTCCCGTGGAGCAGTACTTC.